The 4 T cell receptor beta chains below all came from one sample that was sequenced in a study of blood T cell repertoires in COVID-19. TCRdb's copy holds only in-frame clones and misses some; the assay was immunoSEQ multiplex PCR. The repertoire consists of about 350,000 clones, with 80% to 90% occurring once and the leading ten covering approximately 5.3%. Sample: PBMCs or T cells enriched from blood (not recorded which). The receptors here all came from a woman aged 25 to 45 who had recovered from COVID-19.

The V gene is TRBV28, the J gene TRBJ1-6; TRBD1 agrees at 12 bases. The CDR3 totals 16 residues. The V segment lost 1 base and the J segment 9 bases; nucleotides outside the gene matches: 4. Looked up from germline, CDR1 is MDHEN and CDR2 is SYDVKM. Here the CDR3 DNA reads TGTGCCAGCAGTTTATTGGGACAGGGGGCGGGTTCACCCCTCCACTTT. Residues: CASSLLGQGAGSPLHF.

This clone has more than one count but fewer than ten. The gene calls are TRBV2 and TRBJ1-1; TRBD1 matches at 7 bases. The CDR3 is 15 amino acids. In germline, CDR1 is SNHLY, CDR2 FYNNEI. V shed 7 bases and J 0 bases; nucleotides not matched to a gene: 8. The CDR3 loop reads CASTASQGVNTEAFF. As DNA, the CDR3 is TGTGCCAGCACCGCCTCCCAGGGGGTGAACACTGAAGCTTTCTTT.

The V call is TRBV3-1 (or the pseudogene TRBV3-2), the J call TRBJ2-1, with 8 bases lining up with TRBD2. Germline loops: CDR1 LGHDT, CDR2 YNNKEL (reference sequence). Trimming took 4 bases from V and 15 from J; bases not matched to a gene: 14. The CDR3 has 14 residues. The CDR3: CASSPPPPGLVVFF. DNA for the CDR3: TGTGCCAGCAGCCCCCCTCCACCGGGACTAGTTGTGTTCTTC.

The V gene is TRBV5-1, the J gene TRBJ2-3; 8 nucleotides agree with TRBD1. Per germline, CDR1 SGHRS and CDR2 YFSETQ. This CDR3 contains 15 residues. After removal of 0 bases from V and 4 bases from J, the junction contained 4 bases not matched to a gene. CDR3 region: CASSLDQGASDTQYF. CDR3 sequence (DNA): TGCGCCAGCAGCTTGGACCAGGGGGCGTCAGATACGCAGTATTTT.